This passage covers 24 T cell receptor beta chains from one sample sequenced in a study of T cell repertoires in aging, cancer and after chemotherapy. The template was genomic DNA from peripheral blood, not RNA. Rearranged V-D-J TRB sequences were amplified with a mixed TRB-A/B primer pool. MiXCR, applied by TCRdb to the multiplex PCR reads, yields one record per CDR3 protein. The sample carries under 2,500 distinct CDR3 sequences, 20% to 25% recorded once. The specimen sequenced was blood. These receptors all stem from a human donor in good health.

In this sample, this clonotype is medium-sized. The chain's CDR3 is CASSRPRWSGRSDTQYF. Written as DNA, the CDR3 is TGTGCCAGCAGCCGACCCCGGTGGAGCGGGAGATCAGATACGCAGTATTTT. V and J are TRBV14 and TRBJ2-3; 8 nucleotides agree with TRBD2. V lost 4 bases, J lost 4 bases, and 13 bases stayed unmatched. Germline assignment: CDR1 SGHDN and CDR2 FVKESK. The CDR3 is made up of 17 amino acids.

V gene TRBV5-6 combines with J gene TRBJ2-7, with 10 bases lining up with TRBD1. CDR3 length: 20 residues. J gave up 0 bases and V 4 bases, and 19 bases lay outside the gene matches. Germline CDR1 is SGHDT and CDR2 is YYEEEE. The CDR3 DNA reads as TGTGCCAGCAGCCTGCCGCAGGTAGCGGAGGGACAGGGGAGCTCCTACGAGCAGTACTTC. Translating gives CASSLPQVAEGQGSSYEQYF.

The CDR3 nucleotides read TGTGCCAGCGACACTAGCGGGGGACAAGAGACCCAGTACTTC. This encodes CASDTSGGQETQYF. This chain links TRBV2 with TRBJ2-5; TRBD2 matches 11 bases. V lost 8 bases and J lost 2; bases outside the gene matches: 4. This CDR3 is 14 amino acids long. Germline V gene data show CDR1 as SNHLY and CDR2 as FYNNEI.

Judged by abundance, this clonotype is large. The V gene is TRBV6-5, the J gene TRBJ2-1, with 7 bases identical to TRBD2. The V gene end was trimmed by 4 bases and the J gene end by 6 bases; junction bases not matched to a gene: 3. This CDR3 has 13 residues. Germline V CDR1 and CDR2: MNHEY, SVGAGI. The CDR3 reads CASSSGGGNEQFF. In DNA form, the CDR3 reads TGTGCCAGCAGTTCGGGGGGTGGCAATGAGCAGTTCTTC.

The V gene is TRBV14, the J gene TRBJ2-3; 14 nucleotides match TRBD2. The CDR3 is made up of 16 amino acids. CDR1 is SGHDN, CDR2 FVKESK, per germline. Trimming cost V 4 bases and J 4 bases; bases outside gene matches: 4. CDR3 bases: TGTGCCAGCAGCCGGTTGACTAGCGGGGGGGCAGATACGCAGTATTTT. Translated, it gives CASSRLTSGGADTQYF.

In its sample, this clonotype ranks as medium-sized. The chain uses TRBV14 and TRBJ2-3, with 12 bases that match TRBD2. This CDR3 is built from 19 residues. The V gene's germline CDR1 is SGHDN and CDR2 FVKESK. After removal of 4 bases from V and 0 bases from J, the junction contained 11 bases not matched to a gene. The CDR3 nucleotides read TGTGCCAGCAGCCGGTTGACTAGCGGGGGCTTCACTAGCACAGATACGCAGTATTTT. This gives the protein CASSRLTSGGFTSTDTQYF.

The sample holds a few counts of this clonotype. The V gene is TRBV7-2, the J gene TRBJ2-2; D may be TRBD2 (6 bases). Germline-derived CDR1 and CDR2 are SGHTA and FQGNSA. The germline V and J ends were trimmed by 2 bases and 1 base, with 11 bases remaining between them. The CDR3 sequence is 16 residues long. The CDR3 protein is CASSLFGGLNTGELFF. CDR3 in DNA: TGTGCCAGCAGCTTATTTGGGGGGTTGAACACCGGGGAGCTGTTTTTT.

This clonotype is medium-sized within its sample. V and J are TRBV19 and TRBJ2-7, with 9 nucleotides matching TRBD1. This CDR3 has 14 amino acids. V lost 7 bases to trimming and J lost 5 bases; unmatched junction nucleotides: 9. Germline loops: CDR1 LNHDA, CDR2 SQIVND (reference sequence). The CDR3 loop reads CASNQPGQGNEQYF. CDR3 coding DNA: TGTGCCAGTAACCAACCGGGACAGGGAAACGAGCAGTACTTC.

V usage is TRBV4-2 and J usage is TRBJ2-7, with 7 bases fitting TRBD1. The CDR3 is 15 amino acids. V was pared by 1 base and J by 2 bases, with 5 bases of the junction left unmatched. Germline V CDR1 and CDR2: LGHNA, YNFKEQ. DNA of the CDR3: TGTGCCAGCAGCCAAGTTACAGGGGAGACCTACGAGCAGTACTTC. Protein sequence: CASSQVTGETYEQYF.

In this sample, this clonotype is medium-sized. The chain combines TRBV12-3 or TRBV12-4 with TRBJ1-1, with D unclear. The V and J ends lost 10 bases and 11 bases respectively, with 23 bases between them. The CDR3 totals 13 residues. The CDR3 loop is CATKEFVSAEAFF. The CDR3 coding sequence is TGTGCCACCAAGGAATTCGTCAGCGCGGAGGCTTTCTTT.

J is TRBJ2-2 and V is TRBV4-3; 11 bases agree with TRBD2. The germline CDR1 and CDR2 sequences are LGHNA and YSLEER. The CDR3 has 19 residues. The V and J ends lost 2 bases and 5 bases, in that order; junction bases with no gene match: 13. The CDR3 protein is CASSQKRRLAGFGTGELFF. The CDR3 DNA is TGCGCCAGCAGCCAAAAACGGCGACTAGCGGGGTTCGGGACCGGGGAGCTGTTTTTT.

This clonotype was counted between two and nine times. The CDR3 here is CASSFGHPSGTDTQYF. CDR3 coding DNA: TGTGCCAGCAGTTTCGGACACCCCTCCGGCACAGATACGCAGTATTTT. The gene calls are TRBV28 and TRBJ2-3; D may be TRBD1 (5 bases). The CDR3 has 16 amino acids. Germline V gives CDR1 MDHEN, CDR2 SYDVKM. Trimming took off 3 bases at V and 1 base at J, with 14 bases between the two ends. Supplemented by reference TRBV28 and TRBJ2-3, the full variable domain reads DVKVTQSSRYLVKRTGEKVFLECVQDMDHENMFWYRQDPGLGLRLIYFSYDVKMKEKGDIPEGYSVSREKKERFSLILESASTNQTSMYLCASSFGHPSGTDTQYFGPGTRLTVL.

This chain joins TRBV5-1 and TRBJ2-5; no clear D. Germline V gene data show CDR1 as SGHRS and CDR2 as YFSETQ. V lost 1 base, J lost 1 base, and 11 bases lay in between. This CDR3 comprises 15 residues. The CDR3 nucleotides read TGCGCCAGCAGCTTGTCCTCGTCGGGCCAAGAGACCCAGTACTTC. Its translation: CASSLSSSGQETQYF.

In its sample, this clonotype was seen once. V is TRBV29-1 and J is TRBJ2-3, with 15 bases identical to TRBD2. Trimming at V came to 2 bases and at J to 6 bases, leaving 6 bases not matched to a gene. Germline V gives CDR1 SQVTM, CDR2 ANQGSEA. The CDR3 sequence is 16 residues long. The CDR3 protein is CSVEIGTSGGRDTQYF. For the CDR3, the DNA is TGCAGCGTTGAAATCGGGACTAGCGGGGGGCGCGATACGCAGTATTTT.

This clonotype is termed medium-sized (0.01 to 0.1%). The gene calls are TRBV6-2 or TRBV6-3 and TRBJ1-6; the D gene is possibly TRBD1 (6 bases). Looked up from germline, CDR1 is MNHEY and CDR2 is SVGEGT. Trimming removed 6 bases from V and 4 bases from J, with 10 bases in between. This CDR3 has 14 residues. The CDR3 DNA reads TGTGCCAGCAGCTACGGACAGTATAATTCACCCCTCCACTTT. This sequence encodes CASSYGQYNSPLHF.

The genes are TRBV6-5 and TRBJ2-7; possibly TRBD2 for D (6 bases). Trimming cost V 0 bases and J 1 base, with 10 bases left between them. CDR1 MNHEY and CDR2 SVGAGI come from the germline V gene. The CDR3 extends over 15 amino acids. The CDR3 DNA sequence: TGTGCCAGCAGTTACTCGCTGGGGGGTTCCTACGAGCAGTACTTC. It is translated as CASSYSLGGSYEQYF.

Relative to its sample, this clonotype is medium-sized. The gene calls are TRBV6-5 and TRBJ1-1; D not resolved. Germline CDR1 MNHEY, CDR2 SVGAGI. Trimming took off 0 bases at V and 0 bases at J, with 8 bases between the two ends. This CDR3 is built from 15 residues. CDR3 sequence (DNA): TGTGCCAGCAGTTACTCTGGCAGAGTGAACACTGAAGCTTTCTTT. This translates into CASSYSGRVNTEAFF.

This clonotype was counted only a few times. The rearrangement uses TRBV12-3 or TRBV12-4 and TRBJ1-5, with unresolved D. Trimming pared 3 bases from V and 6 bases from J, leaving 6 bases between. This CDR3 is 12 amino acids long. The CDR3 nucleotides are TGTGCCAGCAGTTTCGGCGTTCAGCCCCAGCATTTT. Translation: CASSFGVQPQHF.

This clonotype has a handful of counts. The chain links TRBV6-2 or TRBV6-3 to TRBJ2-7; D gene ambiguous. The germline V gene has CDR1 MNHEY and CDR2 SVGEGT. The CDR3 runs to 14 residues. Trimming shortened V by 6 bases and J by 3 bases, and 15 bases separated the two germline ends. The CDR3 reads CASSLPSVIYEQYF. The CDR3, as DNA: TGTGCCAGCAGCCTGCCTAGTGTAATCTACGAGCAGTACTTC.

This clonotype is medium-sized (0.01 to 0.1%) within its sample. This chain joins TRBV20-1 and TRBJ2-7, with D maybe TRBD1 (8 bases). Trimming removed 6 bases from V and 9 bases from J, with 18 bases in between. The CDR3 is 12 amino acids. CDR1 is DFQATT and CDR2 is SNEGSKA in the germline V gene (reference sequence). The CDR3 is CSAGQGGRGQYF. In nucleotides, the CDR3 is TGCAGTGCCGGACAGGGTGGGAGGGGGCAGTACTTC.

The chain combines TRBV11-2 with TRBJ2-1; D is possibly TRBD2 (7 bases). The CDR3 has 13 amino acids. Germline CDR1 and CDR2: SGHAT and FQNNGV. The ends were cut back, 8 bases at V and 5 bases at J, with 13 bases in the middle. CDR3 nucleotide sequence: TGTGCCAGCCGGCGGGGGCCTAACAATGAGCAGTTCTTC. It codes for CASRRGPNNEQFF.

By share, this clonotype ranks as large. The gene calls are TRBV29-1 and TRBJ2-4, with a possible D match to TRBD2 (5 bases). The germline gives CDR1 SQVTM, CDR2 ANQGSEA. V was cut by 7 bases and J by 0 bases, with 16 bases left in between. This CDR3 is 15 amino acids long. The CDR3 nucleotides are TGCAGCGCGTTGGTTCGGGATCTAGCCAAAAACATTCAGTACTTC. Residues: CSALVRDLAKNIQYF.

By sample share, this clonotype is medium-sized. The chain uses TRBV6-5 and TRBJ1-2, with TRBD1 as a possible D gene (6 bases). CDR3 length: 15 residues. Trimming took 0 bases from V and 7 from J, leaving 15 bases between them. Germline V gene lookup returns CDR1 MNHEY and CDR2 SVGAGI. The chain's CDR3 is CASSYSMAGDVGYTF. The CDR3 nucleotides read TGTGCCAGCAGTTACTCGATGGCAGGGGATGTTGGCTACACCTTC.

This clonotype appeared a few times. The gene calls are TRBV7-2 and TRBJ2-5, with D perhaps TRBD1 (6 bases). The CDR3 is 15 residues long. Germline lookup yields CDR1 SGHTA and CDR2 FQGNSA. V was cut by 3 bases and J by 4 bases, with 15 bases left in between. This CDR3 reads CASSFPAGVGETQYF. The CDR3 region has the DNA TGTGCCAGCAGCTTCCCGGCAGGGGTGGGAGAGACCCAGTACTTC.